This T cell receptor beta chain was sequenced during a study of shared clonotypes between healthy human individuals. Genomic DNA from each subset was divided evenly over several immunoSEQ plates. Some clones are missing from TCRdb's copy, which holds only in-frame ones; the method was immunoSEQ multiplex PCR. This table holds 400,000 to 500,000 clones, 65% to 80% found once. This CDR3 has 14 residues. Trimming at V came to 6 bases and at J to 6 bases, leaving 7 bases not matched to a gene. The V gene's germline CDR1 is SNHLY and CDR2 FYNNEI. The chain recombines TRBV2 with TRBJ1-2; 10 bases line up with TRBD1. Sequencing was performed on PBMCs. The sequence was collected from a woman in her thirties or forties in good health. Some clones in this sample may be carry-over from other donors' samples. The CDR3 DNA follows: TGTGCCAGCAGAGCGGACAGGGGGTCGGATGGCTACACCTTC. Protein sequence: CASRADRGSDGYTF.